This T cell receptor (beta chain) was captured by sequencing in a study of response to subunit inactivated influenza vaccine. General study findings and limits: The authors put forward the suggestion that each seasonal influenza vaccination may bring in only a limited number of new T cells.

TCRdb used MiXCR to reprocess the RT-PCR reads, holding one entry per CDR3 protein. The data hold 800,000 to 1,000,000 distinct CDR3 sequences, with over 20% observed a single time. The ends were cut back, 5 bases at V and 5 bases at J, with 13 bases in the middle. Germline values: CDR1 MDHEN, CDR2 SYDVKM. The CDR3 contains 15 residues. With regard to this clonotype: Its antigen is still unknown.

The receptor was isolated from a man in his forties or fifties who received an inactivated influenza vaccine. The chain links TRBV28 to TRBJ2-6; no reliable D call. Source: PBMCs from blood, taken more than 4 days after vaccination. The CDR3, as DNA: TGTGCCAGCAGTCTGGGGTGGGCTTGGGCCAACGTCCTGACTTTC. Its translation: CASSLGWAWANVLTF.